The TCR beta chain under discussion was sequenced for a study of post-analysis software for immune sequencing data (dated by TCRdb to the mid-2010s). About the investigation overall: The recorded disease courses included relapsing-remitting, secondary progressive and progressive-relapsing multiple sclerosis, and some patients had no subtype annotation. Patient repertoires were compared against roughly 12 previously published healthy control repertoires from donors aged roughly 6 to 26 years. A subset of samples was prepared in parallel using single-end sample barcoding, then pooled and co-amplified after Illumina adapter ligation. Points the paper makes about the study in general: Direct clustering with F measure revealed strong co-clustering of samples prepared in the same batch, which led to a batch-effect correction. Significantly higher frequencies in patients than in controls were found for roughly 5 TRBV segments, including TRBV5-6, TRBV5-1 and TRBV20-1. Normalized Chao1 diversity was significantly lower in multiple sclerosis patients than controls, suggesting substantial peripheral T-cell clonal expansion. The control group was slightly older than the multiple sclerosis patient group.

In the case of this clonotype: The target of this receptor is not known. Nothing much larger sits one base from this clone, and base qualities are not available.

To demonstrate the VDJtools post-analysis software, TCR beta repertoires were profiled from the peripheral blood of roughly 12 young patients with multiple sclerosis. The patients with multiple sclerosis were children and adolescents between roughly 6 and 17 years of age. In the germline V gene, CDR1 corresponds to SGDLS and CDR2 to YYNGEE. The CDR3 has 15 amino acids, counting the end cysteine and phenylalanine. This entry keeps only the CDR3 DNA: 45 bases, framed from base 1. V and J are trimmed by 2 bases and 5 bases, and the gene matches miss 5 bases of the junction. Receptors were amplified or captured by PCR. Sequencing relied on an Illumina HiSeq 2500. To reduce PCR and sequencing biases, unique molecular identifiers were incorporated into the TCR beta cDNA libraries. Approximately 500,000 cDNA molecules were obtained per 1 to 10 million input T cells, so each molecule approximated one T cell. The patient libraries were prepared and sequenced using the same protocol as the earlier healthy control dataset. Within a given batch, samples were prepared together, multiplexed and sequenced on the same HiSeq lane. Under the source paper's analysis protocol: Raw barcoded reads were processed with MIGEC, and single-read molecular identifier groups were discarded before consensus assembly and CDR3 extraction. Clonotype tables were post-analysed with VDJtools, and diversity was normalized by down-sampling all datasets to the smallest sample size. Repertoire overlap clustering matched CDR3 amino acid but not nucleotide sequences to correct batch-related cross-sample contamination. TCRdb's own reprocessing of the public reads used fastp at Q25 and MiXCR and kept productive beta chains. Under each unique CDR3 protein, matching rows form one entry showing the most common genes and DNA. The V and J calls were determined by TCRdb, not by the authors. In all, the sample holds hundreds of thousands of distinct CDR3 sequences, and 59% of those were seen once. The ten largest clones capture roughly 12% of the sample.

The sequenced material came from blood. The rearranged segments are TRBV9 and TRBJ2-5; 11 middle bases align to TRBD2. The receptor was derived from a girl between 2 and 10 years old with multiple sclerosis. The CDR3 region reads CASSVSGGADETQYF. The sequenced DNA is TGTGCCAGCAGCGTTAGCGGGGGGGCCGATGAGACCCAGTACTTC.